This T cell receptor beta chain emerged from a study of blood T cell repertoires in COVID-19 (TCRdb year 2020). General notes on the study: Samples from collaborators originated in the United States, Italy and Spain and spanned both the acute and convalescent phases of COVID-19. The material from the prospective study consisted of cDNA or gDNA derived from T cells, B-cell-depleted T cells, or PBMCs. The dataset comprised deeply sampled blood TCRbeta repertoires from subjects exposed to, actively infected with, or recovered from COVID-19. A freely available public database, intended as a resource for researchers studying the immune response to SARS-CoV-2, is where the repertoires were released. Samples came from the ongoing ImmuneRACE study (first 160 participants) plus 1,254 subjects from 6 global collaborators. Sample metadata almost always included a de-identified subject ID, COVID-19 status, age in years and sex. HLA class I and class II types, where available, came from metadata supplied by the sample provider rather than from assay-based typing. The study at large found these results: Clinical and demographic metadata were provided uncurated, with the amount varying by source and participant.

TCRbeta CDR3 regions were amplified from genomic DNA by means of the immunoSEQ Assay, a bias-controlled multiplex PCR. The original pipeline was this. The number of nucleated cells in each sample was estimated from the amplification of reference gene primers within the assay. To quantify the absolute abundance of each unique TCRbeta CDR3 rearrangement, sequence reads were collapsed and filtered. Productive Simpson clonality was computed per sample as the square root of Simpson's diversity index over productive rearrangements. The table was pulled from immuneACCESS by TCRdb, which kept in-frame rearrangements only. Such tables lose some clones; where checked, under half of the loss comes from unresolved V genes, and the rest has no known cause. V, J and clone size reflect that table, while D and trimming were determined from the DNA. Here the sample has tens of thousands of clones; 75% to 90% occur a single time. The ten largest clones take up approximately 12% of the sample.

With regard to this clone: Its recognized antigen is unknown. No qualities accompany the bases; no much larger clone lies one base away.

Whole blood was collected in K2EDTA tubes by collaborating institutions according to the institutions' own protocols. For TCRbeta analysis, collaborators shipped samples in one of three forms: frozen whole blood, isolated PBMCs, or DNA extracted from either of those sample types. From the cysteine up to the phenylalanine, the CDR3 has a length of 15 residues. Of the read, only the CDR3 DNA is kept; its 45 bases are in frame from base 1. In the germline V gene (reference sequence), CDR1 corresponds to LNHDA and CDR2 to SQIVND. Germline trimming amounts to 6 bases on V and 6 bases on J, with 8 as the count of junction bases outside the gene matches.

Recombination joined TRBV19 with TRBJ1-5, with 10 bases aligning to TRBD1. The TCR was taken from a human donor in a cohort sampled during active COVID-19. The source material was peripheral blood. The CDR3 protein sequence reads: CASRRDRGWGQPQHF. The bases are TGTGCCAGTAGGCGGGACAGGGGATGGGGTCAGCCCCAGCATTTT.